The rows below give T cell receptor beta chains drawn from one sample of a study of T cell responses to AZD1222 COVID-19 vaccine. Data came from immunoSEQ multiplex PCR; TCRdb stores just in-frame clones and leaves some out. The repertoire holds about 170,000 clones, with 90% to 95% as singletons. The sample here was peripheral blood, taken on day 0 of AZD1222 vaccination. The receptors come from an adult in good health. Both conserved end residues are part of each CDR3. D genes are given only for firm matches. A clone size is listed for some rows: how often the clone was seen (once, few, many), or a class if it is expanded.

abundance: .; d_gene: .; v_gene: TRBV29-1; j_gene: TRBJ1-2; CDR3aa: CSVEGPGDGYTF; CDR3nt: TGCAGCGTTGAGGGGCCTGGCGATGGCTACACCTTC
abundance: .; d_gene: TRBD1; v_gene: TRBV19; j_gene: TRBJ1-2; CDR3aa: CASAHPGGKDYGYTF; CDR3nt: TGTGCCTCCGCCCACCCAGGGGGCAAGGACTATGGCTACACCTTC
abundance: .; d_gene: .; v_gene: TRBV11-2; j_gene: TRBJ2-7; CDR3aa: CASSLLTAYEQYF; CDR3nt: TGTGCCAGCAGCTTACTTACGGCCTACGAGCAGTACTTC
abundance: .; d_gene: .; v_gene: TRBV7-2; j_gene: TRBJ1-4; CDR3aa: CASSPTGTPNEKLFF; CDR3nt: TGTGCCAGCAGCCCGACCGGGACCCCTAATGAAAAACTGTTTTTT
abundance: few; d_gene: .; v_gene: TRBV5-1; j_gene: TRBJ1-6; CDR3aa: CASSLEGTSPLHF; CDR3nt: TGCGCCAGCAGCTTGGAGGGTACCTCACCCCTCCACTTT
abundance: .; d_gene: TRBD1; v_gene: TRBV3-1/TRBV3-2; j_gene: TRBJ1-2; CDR3aa: CASSQLGTGALGYTF; CDR3nt: TGTGCCAGCAGCCAATTGGGGACAGGGGCGCTTGGCTACACCTTC
abundance: .; d_gene: .; v_gene: TRBV27; j_gene: TRBJ1-2; CDR3aa: CASSPRAGFYGYTF; CDR3nt: TGTGCCAGCAGTCCCCGCGCAGGATTTTATGGCTACACCTTC
abundance: few; d_gene: TRBD1; v_gene: TRBV5-5; j_gene: TRBJ2-7; CDR3aa: CASSFLAVTGAYEQYF; CDR3nt: TGTGCCAGCAGCTTTCTGGCGGTAACAGGGGCCTACGAGCAGTACTTC
abundance: large; d_gene: .; v_gene: TRBV7-9; j_gene: TRBJ1-1; CDR3aa: CASSLVIPPPWDTEAFF; CDR3nt: TGTGCCAGCAGCTTAGTTATTCCCCCTCCGTGGGACACTGAAGCTTTCTTT
abundance: .; d_gene: TRBD2; v_gene: TRBV5-1; j_gene: TRBJ2-1; CDR3aa: CASSGRVSYNEQFF; CDR3nt: TGCGCCAGCAGCGGGAGGGTCTCCTACAATGAGCAGTTCTTC
abundance: .; d_gene: .; v_gene: TRBV12-3/TRBV12-4; j_gene: TRBJ1-1; CDR3aa: CASSSPEPTEAFF; CDR3nt: TGTGCCAGCAGTTCCCCCGAGCCCACTGAAGCTTTCTTT
abundance: .; d_gene: .; v_gene: TRBV7-9; j_gene: TRBJ2-1; CDR3aa: CASSLQTGSSYNEQFF; CDR3nt: TGTGCCAGCAGCCTCCAGACCGGGAGCTCCTACAATGAGCAGTTCTTC
abundance: .; d_gene: TRBD2; v_gene: TRBV28; j_gene: TRBJ2-5; CDR3aa: CASSFGKGIAGYLQETQYF; CDR3nt: TGTGCCAGCAGTTTCGGGAAAGGGATAGCGGGGTACCTACAAGAGACCCAGTACTTC
abundance: .; d_gene: TRBD2; v_gene: TRBV28; j_gene: TRBJ2-7; CDR3aa: CASSGLAPSSYEQYF; CDR3nt: TGTGCCAGCAGTGGACTAGCGCCGAGCTCCTACGAGCAGTACTTC
abundance: .; d_gene: .; v_gene: TRBV5-1; j_gene: TRBJ1-2; CDR3aa: CASSLVGDGGYTF; CDR3nt: TGCGCCAGCAGCTTGGTCGGGGACGGAGGCTACACCTTC
abundance: few; d_gene: .; v_gene: TRBV20-1; j_gene: TRBJ2-4; CDR3aa: CSVRAKNIQYF; CDR3nt: TGCAGTGTTAGAGCCAAAAACATTCAGTACTTC
abundance: .; d_gene: .; v_gene: TRBV5-1; j_gene: TRBJ1-5; CDR3aa: CASSPDGLPRQPQHF; CDR3nt: TGCGCCAGCAGCCCGGACGGGTTACCACGGCAGCCCCAGCATTTT
abundance: .; d_gene: TRBD1; v_gene: TRBV3-1/TRBV3-2; j_gene: TRBJ1-1; CDR3aa: CASSHDDRGRSAFF; CDR3nt: TGTGCCAGCAGCCATGACGACAGGGGGCGATCAGCTTTCTTT
abundance: once; d_gene: .; v_gene: TRBV21-1; j_gene: TRBJ1-3; CDR3aa: CASSKKVKREDIPDSGNTIYF; CDR3nt: TGTGCCAGCAGCAAAAAGGTAAAAAGGGAAGACATCCCTGACTCTGGAAACACCATATATTTT
abundance: .; d_gene: TRBD2; v_gene: TRBV3-1/TRBV3-2; j_gene: TRBJ2-1; CDR3aa: CASSPQDLRTSYNEQFF; CDR3nt: TGTGCCAGCAGCCCCCAGGACCTCCGGACTAGCTACAATGAGCAGTTCTTC
abundance: .; d_gene: .; v_gene: TRBV2; j_gene: TRBJ1-1; CDR3aa: CASTLRSDSTEAFF; CDR3nt: TGTGCCAGCACCCTTAGGTCGGACAGCACTGAAGCTTTCTTT
abundance: .; d_gene: .; v_gene: TRBV18; j_gene: TRBJ2-6; CDR3aa: CASSPQGTGANVLTF; CDR3nt: TGTGCCAGCTCACCACAGGGAACAGGGGCCAACGTCCTGACTTTC
abundance: .; d_gene: .; v_gene: TRBV3-1/TRBV3-2; j_gene: TRBJ1-2; CDR3aa: CASSEYGDGVSGYTF; CDR3nt: TGTGCCAGCAGCGAATACGGCGATGGGGTCAGTGGCTACACCTTC
abundance: .; d_gene: .; v_gene: TRBV5-1; j_gene: TRBJ1-1; CDR3aa: CASSLEGTAVLIGLPNTEAFF; CDR3nt: TGCGCCAGCAGCTTGGAAGGGACCGCGGTACTAATAGGGCTCCCGAACACTGAAGCTTTCTTT
abundance: .; d_gene: .; v_gene: TRBV2; j_gene: TRBJ1-3; CDR3aa: CAIGGGSGNTIYF; CDR3nt: TGTGCCATCGGCGGGGGCTCTGGAAACACCATATATTTT
abundance: .; d_gene: .; v_gene: TRBV6-5; j_gene: TRBJ1-5; CDR3aa: CASSYMSGADPQHF; CDR3nt: TGTGCCAGCAGTTACATGTCAGGGGCTGATCCCCAGCATTTT
abundance: .; d_gene: .; v_gene: TRBV19; j_gene: TRBJ1-4; CDR3aa: CASTGGGEKLFF; CDR3nt: TGTGCCAGTACTGGCGGGGGGGAAAAACTGTTTTTT
abundance: .; d_gene: .; v_gene: TRBV27; j_gene: TRBJ2-3; CDR3aa: CASTKRNTDTQYF; CDR3nt: TGTGCCAGCACTAAGCGGAACACAGATACGCAGTATTTT
abundance: .; d_gene: .; v_gene: TRBV4-1; j_gene: TRBJ1-2; CDR3aa: CASSQDQTNYGYTF; CDR3nt: TGCGCCAGCAGCCAGGACCAAACTAACTATGGCTACACCTTC
abundance: .; d_gene: .; v_gene: TRBV6-1; j_gene: TRBJ1-1; CDR3aa: CASSDSGRGGYTEAFF; CDR3nt: TGTGCCAGCAGTGACAGCGGCAGGGGCGGGTACACTGAAGCTTTCTTT
abundance: few; d_gene: TRBD2; v_gene: TRBV2; j_gene: TRBJ2-7; CDR3aa: CASSPQTTSVDEQYF; CDR3nt: TGTGCCAGCAGTCCCCAAACGACTAGCGTGGACGAGCAGTACTTC
abundance: .; d_gene: TRBD1; v_gene: TRBV27; j_gene: TRBJ1-4; CDR3aa: CASSQQGKLFF; CDR3nt: TGTGCCAGCAGCCAACAGGGGAAACTGTTTTTT
abundance: .; d_gene: .; v_gene: TRBV7-9; j_gene: TRBJ2-7; CDR3aa: CARKDYEQYF; CDR3nt: TGTGCTAGGAAAGACTACGAGCAGTACTTC
abundance: .; d_gene: TRBD1; v_gene: TRBV19; j_gene: TRBJ2-2; CDR3aa: CASSIWGTGFNGELFF; CDR3nt: TGTGCCAGTAGTATATGGGGGACAGGGTTTAACGGGGAGCTGTTTTTT
abundance: .; d_gene: TRBD1; v_gene: TRBV7-9; j_gene: TRBJ1-1; CDR3aa: CASRTGDTEAFF; CDR3nt: TGTGCCAGCAGAACAGGGGACACTGAAGCTTTCTTT
abundance: few; d_gene: .; v_gene: TRBV6-4; j_gene: TRBJ2-3; CDR3aa: CASSDSEGGTDTQYF; CDR3nt: TGTGCCAGCAGTGACTCGGAGGGGGGAACAGATACGCAGTATTTT
abundance: .; d_gene: TRBD1; v_gene: TRBV25-1; j_gene: TRBJ2-7; CDR3aa: CASRKWQGADEQYF; CDR3nt: TGTGCCAGCAGGAAGTGGCAGGGGGCCGACGAGCAGTACTTC
abundance: .; d_gene: TRBD1; v_gene: TRBV7-2; j_gene: TRBJ2-7; CDR3aa: CASSLGGTAHLGYF; CDR3nt: TGTGCCAGCAGCTTAGGAGGGACAGCTCATTTAGGATACTTC
abundance: .; d_gene: .; v_gene: TRBV28; j_gene: TRBJ1-1; CDR3aa: CASSLFGYTGGFSTEAFF; CDR3nt: TGTGCCAGCAGTTTATTTGGGTATACAGGAGGCTTTAGCACTGAAGCTTTCTTT
abundance: .; d_gene: TRBD1; v_gene: TRBV3-1/TRBV3-2; j_gene: TRBJ1-4; CDR3aa: CASSLRTGQDEKLFF; CDR3nt: TGTGCCAGCAGCCTCCGGACAGGGCAAGACGAAAAACTGTTTTTT
abundance: .; d_gene: .; v_gene: TRBV29-1; j_gene: TRBJ1-2; CDR3aa: CSAPLGSSNYGYTF; CDR3nt: TGCAGCGCCCCGTTAGGCAGTTCTAACTATGGCTACACCTTC
abundance: .; d_gene: TRBD2; v_gene: TRBV19; j_gene: TRBJ2-3; CDR3aa: CASSSTPTSGREADTQYF; CDR3nt: TGTGCCAGTAGTAGTACCCCCACTAGCGGGAGGGAAGCAGATACGCAGTATTTT
abundance: .; d_gene: .; v_gene: TRBV3-1/TRBV3-2; j_gene: TRBJ1-3; CDR3aa: CASSQDPGFSGNTIYF; CDR3nt: TGTGCCAGCAGCCAAGACCCGGGATTCTCTGGAAACACCATATATTTT
abundance: .; d_gene: .; v_gene: TRBV6-6; j_gene: TRBJ1-2; CDR3aa: CASSFDLSPSYGYTF; CDR3nt: TGTGCCAGCAGTTTCGATCTTTCCCCGAGCTATGGCTACACCTTC
abundance: .; d_gene: .; v_gene: TRBV4-2; j_gene: TRBJ2-3; CDR3aa: CASSQVLGKRVRDTQYF; CDR3nt: TGTGCCAGCAGCCAAGTCCTTGGCAAGCGGGTGAGAGATACGCAGTATTTT
abundance: .; d_gene: .; v_gene: TRBV3-1/TRBV3-2; j_gene: TRBJ1-5; CDR3aa: CASSPSGHQPQHF; CDR3nt: TGTGCCAGCAGCCCTTCGGGGCATCAGCCCCAGCATTTT
abundance: .; d_gene: TRBD1; v_gene: TRBV11-2; j_gene: TRBJ2-7; CDR3aa: CASRFGGQGYEQYF; CDR3nt: TGTGCCAGCAGGTTCGGGGGACAGGGGTACGAGCAGTACTTC
abundance: .; d_gene: .; v_gene: TRBV6-2/TRBV6-3; j_gene: TRBJ1-6; CDR3aa: CASSSNHFNSPLHF; CDR3nt: TGTGCCAGCAGTTCAAACCACTTTAATTCACCCCTCCACTTT